Shown below are 24 T cell receptor beta chains from a single sample sequenced in a study of cytomegalovirus exposure and HLA in healthy donors (dated by TCRdb to the late 2010s). Libraries were built with the immunoSEQ multiplex PCR assay. For the multiplex PCR, a mixture combining 60 forward primers for TCR Vbeta segments and 13 reverse primers for TCR Jbeta segments was used. TCRdb provides this immuneACCESS table in a form limited to in-frame rearrangements. Some clones are lacking; in checked studies, under half of them reflect an unresolved V gene, and why the rest are absent is not known. Here the sample has 100,000 or so clones; more than 80% occur a single time. Clones ranked in the top ten supply about 4.3% of the sample. The specimen was PBMCs. Source of these receptors: a man aged 30-40 years in good health and CMV-seronegative.

This rearrangement joins TRBV18 to TRBJ1-5; weak D call: TRBD1 (5 bases). The germline gives CDR1 KGHSH, CDR2 LQKENI. The CDR3 has 13 residues. Deletions cut 5 bases from V and 6 bases from J, with 11 bases between. This chain's CDR3 is CASSTGEGQPQHF. Here the CDR3 DNA reads TGTGCCAGCTCAACGGGGGAAGGTCAGCCCCAGCATTTT. Together with reference TRBV18 and TRBJ1-5, the CDR3 gives the full variable domain: NAGVMQNPRHLVRRRGQEARLRCSPMKGHSHVYWYRQLPEEGLKFMVYLQKENIIDESGMPKERFSAEFPKEGPSILRIQQVVRGDSAAYFCASSTGEGQPQHFGDGTRLSIL.

The chain combines TRBV5-1 with TRBJ1-4; the match to TRBD1 covers 9 bases. The CDR3 totals 15 residues. The germline V gene encodes CDR1 SGHRS and CDR2 YFSETQ. The junction had 8 bases not matched to a gene; V was cut back by 4 bases and J by 7 bases. The CDR3 loop is CASSPGGQGREKLFF. The CDR3 nucleotides are TGCGCCAGCAGCCCAGGGGGACAGGGTCGTGAAAAACTGTTTTTT. Drawing the rest from reference TRBV5-1 and TRBJ1-4, the complete variable domain is KAGVTQTPRYLIKTRGQQVTLSCSPISGHRSVSWYQQTPGQGLQFLFEYFSETQRNKGNFPGRFSGRQFSNSRSEMNVSTLELGDSALYLCASSPGGQGREKLFFGSGTQLSVL.

The chain employs TRBV30 and TRBJ2-2; D might be TRBD1 (6 bases). The CDR3 covers 16 residues. The V gene's germline CDR1 is GTSNPN and CDR2 SVGIG (reference sequence). Trimming took 0 bases from V and 4 from J, leaving 15 bases between them. The CDR3 reads CAWSVPPTGRTGELFF. The CDR3 DNA is TGTGCCTGGAGTGTCCCCCCGACAGGCCGCACCGGGGAGCTGTTTTTT.

This clone occurred once. This chain joins TRBV28 and TRBJ1-1, with a possible D match to TRBD1 (5 bases). This CDR3 has 15 residues. Trimming pared 6 bases from V and 5 bases from J, leaving 19 bases between. Germline CDR1 reads MDHEN; CDR2 reads SYDVKM. In nucleotides, the CDR3 is TGTGCCAGCAGCCCTATTGGAGGGGAGGGGACTGAAGCTTTCTTT. It translates to CASSPIGGEGTEAFF.

The chain recombines TRBV5-1 with TRBJ2-7; 8 bases are a match to TRBD1. Per the germline V gene, CDR1 is SGHRS and CDR2 is YFSETQ. The trim removed 3 bases at V and 0 bases at J, leaving 14 bases unmatched. The CDR3 runs to 18 residues. DNA of the CDR3: TGCGCCAGCAGCTGGCTACGAAGTGGGACAGGCAGCTCCTACGAGCAGTACTTC. It is translated as CASSWLRSGTGSSYEQYF.

The chain couples TRBV25-1 to TRBJ2-5; a weak D match, TRBD1 (6 bases). The CDR3 is 15 residues long. Deletions cut 1 base from V and 3 bases from J, with 12 bases between. CDR1 is MGHDK, CDR2 SYGVNS, per germline. The CDR3 loop is CASSESETGEETQYF. In nucleotides, the CDR3 is TGTGCCAGCAGTGAATCCGAGACAGGAGAAGAGACCCAGTACTTC.

V is TRBV5-8 and J is TRBJ2-1; possible D gene TRBD1, 7 bases. This CDR3 spans 15 amino acids. V was cut by 0 bases and J by 6 bases, with 13 bases left in between. CDR1 and CDR2 (germline): SGHTS, YDEGEE. The CDR3 coding sequence is TGTGCCAGCAGCTTGGGGAGGGGGCCTTCCAATGAGCAGTTCTTC. It yields the protein CASSLGRGPSNEQFF. Together with reference TRBV5-8 and TRBJ2-1, the CDR3 gives the full variable domain: EAGVTQSPTHLIKTRGQQATLRCSPISGHTSVYWYQQALGLGLQFLLWYDEGEERNRGNFPPRFSGRQFPNYSSELNVNALELEDSALYLCASSLGRGPSNEQFFGPGTRLTVL.

The V gene is TRBV7-9, the J gene TRBJ1-5, with TRBD1 identical over 9 bases. The CDR3 totals 19 residues. In germline, CDR1 is SEHNR, CDR2 FQNEAQ (reference sequence). With V trimmed by 6 bases and J by 0 bases, 15 bases remained unmatched. CDR3 residues: CASSSITGTGLSSNQPQHF. The DNA for the CDR3 is TGTGCCAGCAGTTCAATAACCGGGACAGGGCTTAGTAGCAATCAGCCCCAGCATTTT. Looking up the rest from reference TRBV7-9 and TRBJ1-5 gives the full variable domain: DTGVSQNPRHKITKRGQNVTFRCDPISEHNRLYWYRQTLGQGPEFLTYFQNEAQLEKSRLLSDRFSAERPKGSFSTLEIQRTEQGDSAMYLCASSSITGTGLSSNQPQHFGDGTRLSIL.

The chain links TRBV15 to TRBJ2-7; 14 bases align to TRBD2. Trimming at V came to 3 bases and at J to 9 bases, leaving 4 bases not matched to a gene. Germline V gene lookup returns CDR1 LNHNV and CDR2 YYDKDF (reference sequence). This CDR3 is 14 amino acids long. The CDR3 protein is CATSRGLAGDGQYF. As DNA, the CDR3 is TGTGCCACCAGCAGGGGACTAGCGGGAGATGGGCAGTACTTC.

The rearrangement links TRBV2 to TRBJ1-5; no firm D call. Per germline, CDR1 SNHLY and CDR2 FYNNEI. The CDR3 is 12 amino acids. V was trimmed by 7 bases and J by 0 bases, leaving 4 bases between them. CDR3 loop: CASTDSNQPQHF. CDR3 coding DNA: TGTGCCAGCACAGATAGCAATCAGCCCCAGCATTTT. Variable domain in full (rest from reference TRBV2 and TRBJ1-5): EPEVTQTPSHQVTQMGQEVILRCVPISNHLYFYWYRQILGQKVEFLVSFYNNEISEKSEIFDDQFSVERPDGSNFTLKIRSTKLEDSAMYFCASTDSNQPQHFGDGTRLSIL.

V and J are TRBV7-9 and TRBJ2-7, with a tentative D call TRBD1 (7 bases). Deletions cut 0 bases from V and 3 bases from J, with 12 bases between. Germline CDR1 reads SEHNR; CDR2 reads FQNEAQ (reference sequence). This CDR3 has 15 residues. For the CDR3, the DNA is TGTGCCAGCAGCTTAGCCGGGGGACAGAACTACGAGCAGTACTTC. Translated, it gives CASSLAGGQNYEQYF.

V usage is TRBV10-3 and J usage is TRBJ2-5; 7 bases map to TRBD1. Germline V gene lookup returns CDR1 ENHRY and CDR2 SYGVKD. The CDR3 covers 13 residues. The J segment lost 3 bases and the V segment lost 6 bases, leaving 4 bases of the junction unmatched. The CDR3 DNA reads as TGTGCCATCAGCTCCACAGGGGAAGAGACCCAGTACTTC. This gives the protein CAISSTGEETQYF.

The chain couples TRBV29-1 to TRBJ1-1; D may be TRBD1 (6 bases). The CDR3 is 15 residues long. Germline assignment: CDR1 SQVTM and CDR2 ANQGSEA. V lost 4 bases to trimming and J lost 2 bases, with 17 bases between them. The CDR3 reads CSVVSFGGDNTEAFF. CDR3 coding DNA: TGCAGCGTTGTATCGTTTGGGGGCGATAACACTGAAGCTTTCTTT.

In this sample, this clone turned up a few times. V and J are TRBV7-9 and TRBJ1-4; maybe TRBD1 (5 bases). The germline V and J ends were trimmed by 1 base and 8 bases, with 11 bases remaining between them. CDR3 length: 14 amino acids. Looked up from germline, CDR1 is SEHNR and CDR2 is FQNEAQ (reference sequence). CDR3 sequence: CASSLDRGLEKLFF. DNA of the CDR3: TGTGCCAGCAGCTTAGATCGGGGGTTGGAAAAACTGTTTTTT.

V usage is TRBV6-5 and J usage is TRBJ1-2, with a weak D call TRBD1 (5 bases). In germline, CDR1 is MNHEY, CDR2 SVGAGI. V gave up 2 bases and J gave up 3 bases, with 16 bases separating them. The CDR3 runs to 16 residues. In DNA, the CDR3 is TGTGCCAGCAGTTACGGGAATAGGGGTATCGACTATGGCTACACCTTC. It encodes CASSYGNRGIDYGYTF.

V usage is TRBV9 and J usage is TRBJ2-2, with D maybe TRBD2 (6 bases). The CDR3 spans 16 residues. The germline gives CDR1 SGDLS, CDR2 YYNGEE. Deletions cut 4 bases from V and 9 bases from J, with 22 bases between. The CDR3 DNA is TGTGCCAGCAGCCCAGAAGGCGGGGCGGGAATCCGGGAGCTGTTTTTT. This gives the protein CASSPEGGAGIRELFF.

V is TRBV7-2 and J is TRBJ2-1, with TRBD2 matching 13 bases. The CDR3 consists of 17 residues. V lost 2 bases, J lost 7 bases, and 8 bases stayed unmatched. CDR1 SGHTA and CDR2 FQGNSA come from the germline V gene. As DNA, the CDR3 is TGTGCCAGCAGCTTAAGCGGACTAGCGGGAGAACGTAATGAGCAGTTCTTC. Its protein is CASSLSGLAGERNEQFF.

The rearrangement joins TRBV30 to TRBJ2-7; TRBD2 might be the D (6 bases). There are 12 residues in the CDR3. The V and J ends lost 3 bases and 3 bases respectively, with 9 bases between them. Looked up from germline, CDR1 is GTSNPN and CDR2 is SVGIG (reference sequence). The chain's CDR3 is CAWSAGGYEQYF. CDR3 in DNA: TGTGCCTGGAGCGCCGGGGGCTACGAGCAGTACTTC.

This rearrangement joins TRBV7-2 to TRBJ1-1; D possibly corresponds to TRBD1 (5 bases). V lost 7 bases and J lost 1, with 19 bases in between. Looked up from germline, CDR1 is SGHTA and CDR2 is FQGNSA. The CDR3 extends over 16 amino acids. The CDR3 region is CASTAYERGSNTEAFF. The CDR3 nucleotides read TGTGCCAGCACAGCTTATGAGCGGGGCTCGAACACTGAAGCTTTCTTT.

The chain joins TRBV25-1 to TRBJ2-2; 7 nucleotides line up with TRBD2. The germline gives CDR1 MGHDK, CDR2 SYGVNS. V gave up 4 bases and J gave up 4 bases; unmatched junction bases: 3. The CDR3 has 14 residues. CDR3 sequence: CASSGGGTTGELFF. The CDR3 DNA sequence: TGTGCCAGCAGTGGGGGGGGAACCACCGGGGAGCTGTTTTTT.

The chain carries TRBV7-9 and TRBJ2-6; no clear D gene. Germline V gene sequence: CDR1 SEHNR, CDR2 FQNEAQ (reference sequence). This CDR3 is 16 amino acids long. Trimming cost V 4 bases and J 2 bases, with 12 bases left between them. The CDR3 nucleotides read TGTGCCAGCAGCTCGTCGGTGGCGGCTGGGGCCAACGTCCTGACTTTC. Amino acid sequence: CASSSSVAAGANVLTF. Filled out from reference TRBV7-9 and TRBJ2-6, the complete variable domain reads DTGVSQNPRHKITKRGQNVTFRCDPISEHNRLYWYRQTLGQGPEFLTYFQNEAQLEKSRLLSDRFSAERPKGSFSTLEIQRTEQGDSAMYLCASSSSVAAGANVLTFGAGSRLTVL.

The chain links TRBV5-1 to TRBJ1-1; D may be TRBD1 (5 bases). Germline V gives CDR1 SGHRS, CDR2 YFSETQ. Trimming removed 3 bases from V and 1 base from J, with 16 bases in between. The CDR3 length is 16 residues. CDR3 sequence reads: CASSSSPGLWNTEAFF. In nucleotides, the CDR3 is TGCGCCAGCAGCTCGTCCCCGGGACTTTGGAACACTGAAGCTTTCTTT. Full variable domain (remainder filled in from reference TRBV5-1 and TRBJ1-1): KAGVTQTPRYLIKTRGQQVTLSCSPISGHRSVSWYQQTPGQGLQFLFEYFSETQRNKGNFPGRFSGRQFSNSRSEMNVSTLELGDSALYLCASSSSPGLWNTEAFFGQGTRLTVV.

This chain links TRBV9 with TRBJ2-1; 7 bases match TRBD2. V was pared by 4 bases and J by 1 base, with 8 bases of the junction left unmatched. This CDR3 region has 16 residues. Germline V lookup: CDR1 SGDLS, CDR2 YYNGEE. Written as DNA, the CDR3 is TGTGCCAGCAGCCCCCCAGCGGGACCTTCCTACAATGAGCAGTTCTTC. Amino acid sequence: CASSPPAGPSYNEQFF.

The rearrangement links TRBV6-5 to TRBJ1-5; 9 nucleotides agree with TRBD1. The germline CDR1 and CDR2 sequences are MNHEY and SVGAGI. The CDR3 is 16 amino acids. V shed 4 bases, J shed 4 bases, and the junction held 8 bases outside the gene matches. CDR3 sequence (DNA): TGTGCCAGCAGTTCCCTCGGACAGGGGCAAAATCAGCCCCAGCATTTT. It is translated as CASSSLGQGQNQPQHF.